This record concerns one T cell receptor beta chain sequence. Only in-frame clones appear in the TCRdb table, and some are missing; sequencing was by immunoSEQ multiplex PCR. Of 70,000 or so clones in the sample, around nine tenths were seen once. This sample was included in a study of blood T cell repertoires in COVID-19. On the study more broadly: Whether acute or convalescent, the COVID-19 samples came from the United States, Italy and Spain. In each case, the material was cDNA or gDNA derived from T cells, B-cell-depleted T cells, or PBMCs.

The junction had 9 bases not matched to a gene; V was cut back by 6 bases and J by 2 bases. The CDR3 loop spans 15 amino acids. CDR1 is SGHVS, CDR2 FQNEAQ, per germline. The V call is TRBV7-8, the J call TRBJ1-1; 7 bases line up with TRBD1. The sequencing sample was made of peripheral blood. The origin of this receptor is a man in his 60s with acute or convalescent COVID-19. The CDR3 DNA follows: TGTGCCAGCAGGGCCAATACAGGGGTCAACACTGAAGCTTTCTTT. This codes for CASRANTGVNTEAFF.